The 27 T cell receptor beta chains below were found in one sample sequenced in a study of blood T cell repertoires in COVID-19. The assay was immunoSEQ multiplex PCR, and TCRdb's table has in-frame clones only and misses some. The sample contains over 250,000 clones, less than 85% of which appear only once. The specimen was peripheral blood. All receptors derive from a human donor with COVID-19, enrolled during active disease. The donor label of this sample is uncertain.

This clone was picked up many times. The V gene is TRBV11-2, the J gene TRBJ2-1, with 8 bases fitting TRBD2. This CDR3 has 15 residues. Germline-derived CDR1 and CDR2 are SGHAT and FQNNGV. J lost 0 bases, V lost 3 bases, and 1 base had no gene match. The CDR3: CASSFSGTSYNEQFF. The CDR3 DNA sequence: TGTGCCAGCAGCTTTAGCGGGACCTCCTACAATGAGCAGTTCTTC.

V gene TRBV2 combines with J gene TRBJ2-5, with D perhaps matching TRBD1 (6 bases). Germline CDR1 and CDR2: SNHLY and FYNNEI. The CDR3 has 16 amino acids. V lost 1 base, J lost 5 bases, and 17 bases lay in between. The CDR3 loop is CASSEVSQRGLETQYF. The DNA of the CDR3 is TGTGCCAGCAGTGAAGTTAGCCAGAGGGGGTTGGAGACCCAGTACTTC.

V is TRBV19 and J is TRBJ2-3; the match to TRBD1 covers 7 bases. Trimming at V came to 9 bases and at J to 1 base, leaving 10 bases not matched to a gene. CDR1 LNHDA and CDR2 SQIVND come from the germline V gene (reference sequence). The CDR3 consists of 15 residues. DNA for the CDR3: TGTGCCAGCAGAGAGAGAGGGGGCCGCACAGATACGCAGTATTTT. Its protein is CASRERGGRTDTQYF. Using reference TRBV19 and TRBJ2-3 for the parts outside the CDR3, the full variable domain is DGGITQSPKYLFRKEGQNVTLSCEQNLNHDAMYWYRQDPGQGLRLIYYSQIVNDFQKGDIAEGYSVSREKKESFPLTVTSAQKNPTAFYLCASRERGGRTDTQYFGPGTRLTVL.

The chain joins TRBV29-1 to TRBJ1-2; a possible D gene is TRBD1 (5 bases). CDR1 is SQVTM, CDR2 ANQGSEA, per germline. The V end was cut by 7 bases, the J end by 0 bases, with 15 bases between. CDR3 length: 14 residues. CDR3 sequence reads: CSATGRTTNYGYTF. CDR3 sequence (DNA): TGCAGCGCTACAGGACGGACGACTAACTATGGCTACACCTTC.

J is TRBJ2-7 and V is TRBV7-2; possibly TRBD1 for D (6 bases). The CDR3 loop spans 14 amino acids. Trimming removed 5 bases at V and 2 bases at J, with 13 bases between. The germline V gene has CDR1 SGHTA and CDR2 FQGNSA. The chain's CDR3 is CASSQTGVAYEQYF. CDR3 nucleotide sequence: TGTGCCAGCAGCCAGACAGGCGTAGCCTACGAGCAGTACTTC.

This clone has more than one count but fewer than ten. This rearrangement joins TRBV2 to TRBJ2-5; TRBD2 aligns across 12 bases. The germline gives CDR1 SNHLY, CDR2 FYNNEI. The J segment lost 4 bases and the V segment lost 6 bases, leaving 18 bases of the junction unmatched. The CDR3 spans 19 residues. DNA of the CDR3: TGTGCCAGCAGGGACCCCAGAGGCGCTAGCGGGAGGGCCGGAGAGACCCAGTACTTC. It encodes CASRDPRGASGRAGETQYF.

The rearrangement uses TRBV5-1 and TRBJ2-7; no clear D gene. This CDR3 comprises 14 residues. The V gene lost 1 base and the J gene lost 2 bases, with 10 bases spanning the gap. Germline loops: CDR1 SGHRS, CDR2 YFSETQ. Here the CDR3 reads CASSLISPTYEQYF. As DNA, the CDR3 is TGCGCCAGCAGCTTGATTAGCCCGACCTACGAGCAGTACTTC.

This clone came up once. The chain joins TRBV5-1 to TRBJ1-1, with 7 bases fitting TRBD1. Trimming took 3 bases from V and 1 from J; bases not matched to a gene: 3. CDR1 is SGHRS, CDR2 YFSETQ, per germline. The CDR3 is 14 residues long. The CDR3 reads CASSSRQGNTEAFF. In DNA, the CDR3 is TGCGCCAGCAGCTCCCGACAGGGGAACACTGAAGCTTTCTTT.

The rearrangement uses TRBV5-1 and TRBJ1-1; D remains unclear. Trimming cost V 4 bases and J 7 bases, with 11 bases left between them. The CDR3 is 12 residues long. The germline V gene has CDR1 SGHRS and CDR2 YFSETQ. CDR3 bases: TGCGCCAGCAGCGAGCCGCGGGGTGAAGCTTTCTTT. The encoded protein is CASSEPRGEAFF. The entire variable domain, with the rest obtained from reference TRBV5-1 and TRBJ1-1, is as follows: KAGVTQTPRYLIKTRGQQVTLSCSPISGHRSVSWYQQTPGQGLQFLFEYFSETQRNKGNFPGRFSGRQFSNSRSEMNVSTLELGDSALYLCASSEPRGEAFFGQGTRLTVV.

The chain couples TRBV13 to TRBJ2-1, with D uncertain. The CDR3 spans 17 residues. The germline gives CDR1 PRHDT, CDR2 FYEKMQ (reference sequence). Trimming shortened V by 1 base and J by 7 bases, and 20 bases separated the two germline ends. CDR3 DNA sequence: TGTGCCAGCAGCTTAGCGATCCAGCAGGTACAAATAAATGAGCAGTTCTTC. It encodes CASSLAIQQVQINEQFF. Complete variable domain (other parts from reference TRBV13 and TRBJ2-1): AAGVIQSPRHLIKEKRETATLKCYPIPRHDTVYWYQQGPGQDPQFLISFYEKMQSDKGSIPDRFSAQQFSDYHSELNMSSLELGDSALYFCASSLAIQQVQINEQFFGPGTRLTVL.

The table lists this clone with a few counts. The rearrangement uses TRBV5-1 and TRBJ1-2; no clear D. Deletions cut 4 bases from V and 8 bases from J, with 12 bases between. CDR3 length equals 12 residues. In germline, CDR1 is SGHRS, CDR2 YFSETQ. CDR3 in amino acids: CASSAGLRGYTF. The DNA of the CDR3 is TGCGCCAGCAGCGCCGGGTTGAGGGGCTACACCTTC.

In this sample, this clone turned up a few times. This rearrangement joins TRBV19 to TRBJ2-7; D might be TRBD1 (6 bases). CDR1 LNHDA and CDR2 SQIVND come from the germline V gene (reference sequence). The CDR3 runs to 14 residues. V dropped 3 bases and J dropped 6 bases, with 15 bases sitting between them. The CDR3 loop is CASSIQTGSSEQYF. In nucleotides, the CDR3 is TGTGCCAGTAGTATCCAGACAGGTTCCAGCGAGCAGTACTTC.

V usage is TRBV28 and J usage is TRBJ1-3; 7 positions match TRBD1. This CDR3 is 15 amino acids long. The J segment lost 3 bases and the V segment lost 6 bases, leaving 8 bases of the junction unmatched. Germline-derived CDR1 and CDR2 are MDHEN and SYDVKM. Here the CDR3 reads CASSRDSRRGNTIYF. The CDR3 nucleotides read TGTGCCAGCAGCCGGGACAGTCGACGTGGAAACACCATATATTTT.

CDR3: CASSPAGIAEYNEQFF. The CDR3 DNA is TGTGCCAGCAGCCCAGCGGGAATAGCGGAATACAATGAGCAGTTCTTC. This chain connects TRBV7-2 to TRBJ2-1; 7 bases fit TRBD2. The CDR3 has 16 amino acids. Trimming took 5 bases from V and 4 from J; bases not matched to a gene: 11. Looked up from germline, CDR1 is SGHTA and CDR2 is FQGNSA.

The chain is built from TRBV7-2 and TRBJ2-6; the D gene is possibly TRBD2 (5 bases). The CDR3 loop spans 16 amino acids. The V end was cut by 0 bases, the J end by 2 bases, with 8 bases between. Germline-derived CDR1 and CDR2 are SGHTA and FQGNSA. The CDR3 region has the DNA TGTGCCAGCAGCTTAGCGTTCGGGACTGGGGCCAACGTCCTGACTTTC. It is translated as CASSLAFGTGANVLTF.

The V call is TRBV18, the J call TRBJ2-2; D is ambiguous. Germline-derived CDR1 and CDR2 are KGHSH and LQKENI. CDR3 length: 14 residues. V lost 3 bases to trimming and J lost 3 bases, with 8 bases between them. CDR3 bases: TGTGCCAGCTCACCTCAATTGTACACCGGGGAGCTGTTTTTT. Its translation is CASSPQLYTGELFF. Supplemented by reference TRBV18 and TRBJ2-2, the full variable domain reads NAGVMQNPRHLVRRRGQEARLRCSPMKGHSHVYWYRQLPEEGLKFMVYLQKENIIDESGMPKERFSAEFPKEGPSILRIQQVVRGDSAAYFCASSPQLYTGELFFGEGSRLTVL.

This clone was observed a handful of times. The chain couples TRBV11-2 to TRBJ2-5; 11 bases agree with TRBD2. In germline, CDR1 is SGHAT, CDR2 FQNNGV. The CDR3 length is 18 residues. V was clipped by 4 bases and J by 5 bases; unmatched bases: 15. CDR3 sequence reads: CASSSPRTSGPLLETQYF. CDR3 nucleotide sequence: TGTGCCAGCAGCTCCCCCCGGACTAGCGGGCCCTTATTGGAGACCCAGTACTTC.

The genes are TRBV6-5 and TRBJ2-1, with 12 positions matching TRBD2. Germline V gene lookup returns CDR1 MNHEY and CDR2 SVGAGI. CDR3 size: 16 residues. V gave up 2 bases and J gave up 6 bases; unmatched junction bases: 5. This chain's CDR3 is CASSYPGTSGFNEQFF. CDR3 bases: TGTGCCAGCAGTTACCCAGGGACTAGCGGGTTCAATGAGCAGTTCTTC.

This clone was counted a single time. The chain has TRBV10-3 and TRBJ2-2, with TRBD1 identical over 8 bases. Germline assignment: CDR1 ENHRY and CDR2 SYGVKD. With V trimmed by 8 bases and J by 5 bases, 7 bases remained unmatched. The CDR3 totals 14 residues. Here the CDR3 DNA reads TGTGCCATCGCACAGGGGGATGGAACCGGGGAGCTGTTTTTT. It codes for CAIAQGDGTGELFF.

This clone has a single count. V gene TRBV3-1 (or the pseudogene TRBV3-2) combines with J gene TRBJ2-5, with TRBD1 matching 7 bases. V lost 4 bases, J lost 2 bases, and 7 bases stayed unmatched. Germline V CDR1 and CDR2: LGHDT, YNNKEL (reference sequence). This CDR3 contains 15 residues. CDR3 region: CASSPATGTQETQYF. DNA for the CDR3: TGTGCCAGCAGCCCGGCGACAGGGACACAAGAGACCCAGTACTTC.

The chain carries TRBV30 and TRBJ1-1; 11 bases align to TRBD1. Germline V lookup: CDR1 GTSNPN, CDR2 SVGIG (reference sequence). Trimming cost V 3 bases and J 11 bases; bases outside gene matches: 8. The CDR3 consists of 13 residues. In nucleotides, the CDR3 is TGTGCCTGGAGGACCGGACAGGGGGCTTGGGCTTTCTTT. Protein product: CAWRTGQGAWAFF.

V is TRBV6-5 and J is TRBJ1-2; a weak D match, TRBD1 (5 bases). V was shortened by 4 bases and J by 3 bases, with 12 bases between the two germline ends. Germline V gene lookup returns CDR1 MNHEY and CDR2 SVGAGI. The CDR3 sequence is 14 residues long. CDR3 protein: CASSWGRNDYGYTF. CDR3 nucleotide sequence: TGTGCCAGCAGTTGGGGCAGAAACGACTATGGCTACACCTTC.

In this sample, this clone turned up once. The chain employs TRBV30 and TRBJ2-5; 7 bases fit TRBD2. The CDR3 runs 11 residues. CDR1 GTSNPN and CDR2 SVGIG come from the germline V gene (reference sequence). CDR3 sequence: CGGGSQETQYF. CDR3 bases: TGTGGGGGAGGGTCCCAGGAGACCCAGTACTTC.

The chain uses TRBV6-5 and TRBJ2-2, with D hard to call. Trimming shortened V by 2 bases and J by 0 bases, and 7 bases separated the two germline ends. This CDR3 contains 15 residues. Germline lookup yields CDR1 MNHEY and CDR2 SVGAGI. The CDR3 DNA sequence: TGTGCCAGCAGTTACCAAACACCGAACACCGGGGAGCTGTTTTTT. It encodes CASSYQTPNTGELFF.

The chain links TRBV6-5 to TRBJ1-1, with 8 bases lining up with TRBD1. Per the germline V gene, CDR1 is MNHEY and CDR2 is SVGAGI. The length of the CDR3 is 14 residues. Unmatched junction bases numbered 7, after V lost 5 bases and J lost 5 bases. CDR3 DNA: TGTGCCAGCAGTACGGGACAGGTAGAAACTGAAGCTTTCTTT. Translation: CASSTGQVETEAFF.

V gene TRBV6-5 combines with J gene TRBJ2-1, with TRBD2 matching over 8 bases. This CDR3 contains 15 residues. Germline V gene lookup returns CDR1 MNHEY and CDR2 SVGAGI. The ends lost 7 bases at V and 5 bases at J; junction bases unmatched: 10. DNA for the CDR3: TGTGCCAGCACCCATAAGCGGGAGTGGAACAATGAGCAGTTCTTC. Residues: CASTHKREWNNEQFF.

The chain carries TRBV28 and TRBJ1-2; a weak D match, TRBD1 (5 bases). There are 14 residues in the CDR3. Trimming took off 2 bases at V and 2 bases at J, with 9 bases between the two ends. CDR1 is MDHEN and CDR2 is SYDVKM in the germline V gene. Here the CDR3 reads CASSLVEGNYGYTF. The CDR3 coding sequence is TGTGCCAGCAGTTTAGTGGAGGGGAACTATGGCTACACCTTC.